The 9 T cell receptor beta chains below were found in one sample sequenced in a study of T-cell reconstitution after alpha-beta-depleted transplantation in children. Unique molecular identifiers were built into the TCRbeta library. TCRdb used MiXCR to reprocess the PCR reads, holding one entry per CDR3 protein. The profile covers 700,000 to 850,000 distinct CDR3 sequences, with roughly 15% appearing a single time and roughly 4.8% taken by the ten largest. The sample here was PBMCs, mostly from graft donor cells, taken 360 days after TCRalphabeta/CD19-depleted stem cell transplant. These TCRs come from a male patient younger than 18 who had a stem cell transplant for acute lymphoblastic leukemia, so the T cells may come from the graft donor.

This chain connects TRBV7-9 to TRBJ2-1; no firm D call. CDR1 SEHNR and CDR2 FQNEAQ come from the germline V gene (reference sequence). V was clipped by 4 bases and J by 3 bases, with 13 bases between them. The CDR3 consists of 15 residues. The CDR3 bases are TGTGCCAGCAGCTCCTCCACGAGATTCTACAATGAGCAGTTCTTC. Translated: CASSSSTRFYNEQFF. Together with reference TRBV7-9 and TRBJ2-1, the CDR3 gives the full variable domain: DTGVSQNPRHKITKRGQNVTFRCDPISEHNRLYWYRQTLGQGPEFLTYFQNEAQLEKSRLLSDRFSAERPKGSFSTLEIQRTEQGDSAMYLCASSSSTRFYNEQFFGPGTRLTVL.

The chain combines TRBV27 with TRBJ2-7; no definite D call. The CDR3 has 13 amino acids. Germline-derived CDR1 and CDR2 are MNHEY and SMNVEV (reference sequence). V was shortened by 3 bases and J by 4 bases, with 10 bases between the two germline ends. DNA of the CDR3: TGTGCCAGCAGTTTTGGCCTAGAATACGAGCAGTACTTC. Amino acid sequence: CASSFGLEYEQYF.

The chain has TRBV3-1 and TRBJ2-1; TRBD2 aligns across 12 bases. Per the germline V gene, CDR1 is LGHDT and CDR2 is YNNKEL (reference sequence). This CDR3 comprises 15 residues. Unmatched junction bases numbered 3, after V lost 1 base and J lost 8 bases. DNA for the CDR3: TGTGCCAGCAGCCAAGGACTAGCGGGAGTATATGAGCAGTTCTTC. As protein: CASSQGLAGVYEQFF.

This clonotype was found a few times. The CDR3 DNA reads as TGTGCCAGCAGTGATGATCGGGGCCACCCTCTAGAGTACTTC. This translates into CASSDDRGHPLEYF. V usage is TRBV2 and J usage is TRBJ2-4; D might be TRBD1 or TRBD2, each matching 5 bases. CDR3 length: 14 amino acids. Trimming shortened V by 3 bases and J by 14 bases, and 20 bases separated the two germline ends. Germline assignment: CDR1 SNHLY and CDR2 FYNNEI.

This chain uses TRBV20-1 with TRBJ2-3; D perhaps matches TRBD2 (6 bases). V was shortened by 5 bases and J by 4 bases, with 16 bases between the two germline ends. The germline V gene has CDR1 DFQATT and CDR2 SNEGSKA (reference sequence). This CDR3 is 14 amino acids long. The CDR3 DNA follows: TGCAGTGCTTCGGGGAGGCTGGCCTCAGATACGCAGTATTTT. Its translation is CSASGRLASDTQYF.

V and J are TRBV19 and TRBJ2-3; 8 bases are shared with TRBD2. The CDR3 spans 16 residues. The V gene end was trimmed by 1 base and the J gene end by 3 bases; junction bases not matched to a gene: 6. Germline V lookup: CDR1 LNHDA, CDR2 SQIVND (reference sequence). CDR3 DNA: TGTGCCAGTAGTATAGGCAGCGGGAGTAATACAGATACGCAGTATTTT. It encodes CASSIGSGSNTDTQYF.

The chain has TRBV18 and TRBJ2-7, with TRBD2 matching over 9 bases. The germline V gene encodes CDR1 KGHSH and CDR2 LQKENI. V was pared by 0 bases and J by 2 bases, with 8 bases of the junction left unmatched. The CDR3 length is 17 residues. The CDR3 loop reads CASSPPRSAGGPYEQYF. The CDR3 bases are TGTGCCAGCTCACCACCGAGGTCAGCGGGAGGCCCCTACGAGCAGTACTTC.

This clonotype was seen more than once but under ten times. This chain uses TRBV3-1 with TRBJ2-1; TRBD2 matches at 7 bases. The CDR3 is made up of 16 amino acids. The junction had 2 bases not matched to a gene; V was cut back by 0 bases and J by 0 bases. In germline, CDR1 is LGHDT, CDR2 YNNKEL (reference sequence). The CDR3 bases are TGTGCCAGCAGCCAAGAGGGGAGGGGCTCCTACAATGAGCAGTTCTTC. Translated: CASSQEGRGSYNEQFF.

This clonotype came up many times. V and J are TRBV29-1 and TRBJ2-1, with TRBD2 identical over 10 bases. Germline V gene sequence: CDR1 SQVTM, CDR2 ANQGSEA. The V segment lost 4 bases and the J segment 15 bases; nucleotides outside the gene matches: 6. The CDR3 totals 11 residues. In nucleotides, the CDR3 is TGCAGCGTTGCCTTAGCGGGAGGCATGTTCTTC. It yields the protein CSVALAGGMFF.